The rows below give T cell receptor beta chains drawn from one sample of a study of blood T cell repertoires in COVID-19. Sequencing used immunoSEQ multiplex PCR; TCRdb keeps in-frame clones, though not all of them. Of about 200,000 clones detected, roughly 85% appear once; the ten largest clones hold 3% to 4%. Sequenced material: PBMCs or T cells enriched from blood (not recorded which). The receptor source for this set is a woman aged 35 to 49 with acute COVID-19. The conserved cysteine and the conserved F or W are not part of the CDR3 here. Fields, in order: V gene, clone size, J gene, CDR3 protein. Not all rows give a size; the values are once, few, many and, for expanded clones, a class.

TRBV27	-	TRBJ1-3	ASSSSGVTSGNTIY
TRBV29-1	-	TRBJ2-7	SVGGQGYEQY
TRBV7-2	-	TRBJ1-2	ASSPEQGFGYGYT
TRBV3-1/TRBV3-2	-	TRBJ2-7	ASSQDTREQY
TRBV10-3	-	TRBJ2-1	AISEEGDRWPQF
TRBV9	once	TRBJ2-3	ASSTTSGRTDTQY
TRBV28	-	TRBJ1-3	GHGTPSGNTIY
TRBV10-2	-	TRBJ2-2	ASKGAGTGELF
TRBV11-2	-	TRBJ2-1	ASSTRLAGGGLNEQF
TRBV6-1	-	TRBJ2-7	ASSEKESGSLYEQY
TRBV12-5	-	TRBJ2-1	ASETSRTSDSYNEQF
TRBV7-9	-	TRBJ2-3	APKEAVVASTQY
TRBV28	once	TRBJ2-7	ASTRPQGSYEQY
TRBV5-1	-	TRBJ2-3	ASSLGPGWKTDTQY
TRBV5-1	-	TRBJ2-7	ASSWEQGTYEQY
TRBV28	-	TRBJ1-6	ASSLRDRGNSPLH
TRBV20-1	once	TRBJ2-3	SASLPRGRLAEHPSTDTQY
TRBV6-2/TRBV6-3	-	TRBJ2-7	ASSSGLFSAEQY
TRBV28	-	TRBJ2-3	ASSSPGQTTDTQY
TRBV10-2	-	TRBJ2-3	ASRETGASTDTQY
TRBV27	-	TRBJ1-1	ASSPGGVTEAF
TRBV30	-	TRBJ1-1	AWNGVWGTEAF
TRBV7-9	-	TRBJ1-1	ASIPGGRNTEAF
TRBV5-1	-	TRBJ1-4	ASSTQGASANEKLF
TRBV27	-	TRBJ2-5	ASSLSHVTKETQY
TRBV18	-	TRBJ1-1	ASSPRRMNTEAF
TRBV28	-	TRBJ2-2	ASSRTGWSGELF
TRBV6-1	-	TRBJ1-5	ASSEGPQSGGQPQH
TRBV7-9	-	TRBJ2-1	ASSQGVYVSEQF
TRBV29-1	-	TRBJ1-1	SVIQGEAF
TRBV28	once	TRBJ2-3	ASIRGGVQGDTQY
TRBV10-2	-	TRBJ1-2	ASTGRGGSGYT
TRBV27	few	TRBJ1-6	ASSEGVVPYNSPLH
TRBV6-6	-	TRBJ2-1	ASRESGNPYNEQF
TRBV28	-	TRBJ2-1	ASKQQTGTSGYNEQF
TRBV21-1	-	TRBJ1-2	ASSKGGGDGYT
TRBV28	few	TRBJ1-2	ASSLGTTGARYGYT
TRBV28	-	TRBJ2-7	ASTGHDYEQY
TRBV25-1	-	TRBJ1-2	ASSEGQGPYGYT
TRBV19	few	TRBJ1-6	ASRQLYNSPLH
TRBV6-4	-	TRBJ2-2	ASLQGSAYTGELF
TRBV6-5	-	TRBJ1-1	ASRAGYNTEAF
TRBV19	-	TRBJ2-1	ASRLSPRLAGGHEQF
TRBV24-1	-	TRBJ2-1	ATSGPTGNEQF
TRBV28	once	TRBJ2-5	ASRDYPRETQY
TRBV7-9	-	TRBJ2-2	ASRETGTSGRTGELF